This T cell receptor (beta chain) was profiled in a study of spatial heterogeneity in lung cancer. TCRdb itself ran the 5' RACE reads through MiXCR, one entry per CDR3 protein. Seen here are over 8,000 distinct CDR3 sequences, 6.1% observed once, and the top ten hold over 25%. This clonotype was found a few times. This sample's time point: sample taken at primary tumor resection. The input material, whole RNA from tumor, nontumor lung or frozen PBMC, was sequenced unsorted. Germline values: CDR1 KGHSH, CDR2 LQKENI. The ends lost 3 bases at V and 7 bases at J; junction bases unmatched: 3. The CDR3 spans 15 residues.

This chain uses TRBV18 with TRBJ2-1; 13 nucleotides agree with TRBD2. The sample consisted of normal lung tissue next to the tumor, taken at surgery. This clonotype originated in a male donor with early-stage non-small cell lung cancer. The CDR3 sequence: CASSPGLAGSNEQFF. DNA of the CDR3: TGTGCCAGCTCACCGGGACTAGCGGGGAGTAATGAGCAGTTCTTC.